Each of the 13 T cell receptor beta chains below was sequenced from the same sample in a study of T cells in pancreatic ductal adenocarcinoma. Selected pancreatic ductal adenocarcinoma patients had undergone surgery without neoadjuvant therapy. Sequenced by immunoSEQ multiplex PCR; TCRdb stores in-frame clones only, minus some. The sample holds over 90,000 clones, about 95% seen once. The sample consisted of PBMCs. Source of these receptors: a human donor with pancreatic ductal adenocarcinoma.

This chain uses TRBV10-2 with TRBJ2-1, with 10 bases that match TRBD2. The CDR3 runs 15 residues. Germline CDR1 and CDR2: WSHSY and SAAADI. The V segment lost 6 bases and the J segment 8 bases; nucleotides outside the gene matches: 10. CDR3 sequence (DNA): TGCGCCAGCAGGCCCACTAGCGGGATTCATCATGAGCAGTTCTTC. Encoded protein: CASRPTSGIHHEQFF.

This clone was observed a single time. This chain joins TRBV5-1 and TRBJ1-1; D uncertain. V was trimmed by 0 bases and J by 0 bases, leaving 6 bases between them. Germline values: CDR1 SGHRS, CDR2 YFSETQ. The CDR3 is 14 amino acids. The DNA of the CDR3 is TGCGCCAGCAGCTTGGCAAGCGTGAACACTGAAGCTTTCTTT. It is translated as CASSLASVNTEAFF.

CDR3 sequence: CASSRGQVSGNTIYF. CDR3 coding DNA: TGTGCCAGCTCACGCGGACAGGTCTCTGGAAACACCATATATTTT. The rearrangement links TRBV18 to TRBJ1-3; 7 bases fit TRBD1. The V gene's germline CDR1 is KGHSH and CDR2 LQKENI. This CDR3 region has 15 residues. J gave up 0 bases and V 4 bases, and 3 bases lay outside the gene matches.

This chain joins TRBV6-5 and TRBJ2-7, with TRBD1 matching over 8 bases. V lost 5 bases, J lost 4 bases, and 7 bases stayed unmatched. The CDR3 has 14 residues. The germline V gene has CDR1 MNHEY and CDR2 SVGAGI. In DNA form, the CDR3 reads TGTGCCAGCAGTGCCACCAGGGGGCCGTACGAGCAGTACTTC. Protein product: CASSATRGPYEQYF.

This chain uses TRBV4-1 with TRBJ2-4, with a weak D call TRBD2 (6 bases). V dropped 1 base and J dropped 1 base, with 11 bases sitting between them. The germline V gene has CDR1 MGHRA and CDR2 YSYEKL. CDR3 length: 16 residues. The CDR3 sequence: CASSQATGGAKNIQYF. The DNA of the CDR3 is TGCGCCAGCAGCCAAGCAACAGGAGGGGCCAAAAACATTCAGTACTTC.

This chain uses TRBV6-6 with TRBJ2-5; 10 bases match TRBD2. The CDR3 spans 15 residues. V lost 4 bases and J lost 4; bases outside the gene matches: 6. The V gene's germline CDR1 is MNHNY and CDR2 SVGAGI (reference sequence). This CDR3 reads CASSSEASGRETQYF. The CDR3 nucleotides read TGTGCCAGCAGTTCCGAGGCTAGCGGGAGAGAGACCCAGTACTTC.

V is TRBV10-3 and J is TRBJ2-3, with TRBD1 identical over 9 bases. The CDR3 runs to 13 residues. Germline V lookup: CDR1 ENHRY, CDR2 SYGVKD. J gave up 6 bases and V 7 bases, and 5 bases lay outside the gene matches. This chain's CDR3 is CAITGQGTDTQYF. The CDR3 coding sequence is TGTGCCATCACGGGACAGGGTACGGATACGCAGTATTTT.

The chain uses TRBV27 and TRBJ2-3; D gene ambiguous. Per the germline V gene, CDR1 is MNHEY and CDR2 is SMNVEV (reference sequence). This CDR3 has 16 residues. Trimming cost V 1 base and J 5 bases, with 16 bases left between them. Here the CDR3 DNA reads TGTGCCAGCAGTTTATTATCCTCGGGTATTGAAGATACGCAGTATTTT. This sequence encodes CASSLLSSGIEDTQYF.

J is TRBJ2-2 and V is TRBV4-3; TRBD1 might be the D (5 bases). V was trimmed by 1 base and J by 6 bases, leaving 12 bases between them. CDR3 length equals 15 residues. Germline-derived CDR1 and CDR2 are LGHNA and YSLEER. The CDR3 reads CASSQVAGLAGELFF. The DNA for the CDR3 is TGCGCCAGCAGCCAAGTTGCAGGGCTAGCCGGGGAGCTGTTTTTT.

The J gene is TRBJ2-3, the V gene TRBV9; tentatively, D is TRBD2 (5 bases). Germline lookup yields CDR1 SGDLS and CDR2 YYNGEE. The V and J ends lost 4 bases and 4 bases respectively, with 13 bases between them. This CDR3 region has 14 residues. The DNA of the CDR3 is TGTGCCAGCAGCCCAGTCCCACTAGCAGATACGCAGTATTTT. Translation: CASSPVPLADTQYF.

The V gene is TRBV10-3, the J gene TRBJ2-7, with D possibly matching TRBD2 (6 bases). The V gene's germline CDR1 is ENHRY and CDR2 SYGVKD. Deletions cut 2 bases from V and 7 bases from J, with 18 bases between. There are 15 residues in the CDR3. The CDR3 DNA is TGTGCCATCAGTGAGACTAGCTCCCCCCCCGCGGAGCAGTACTTC. This gives the protein CAISETSSPPAEQYF.

The genes are TRBV28 and TRBJ2-2; D is possibly TRBD2 (5 bases). Trimming left V 3 bases short and J 6 bases short, with 17 bases between. The CDR3 sequence is 16 residues long. In germline, CDR1 is MDHEN, CDR2 SYDVKM. The CDR3 is CASSLSAELFSGELFF. DNA of the CDR3: TGTGCCAGCAGTTTGTCAGCGGAGCTCTTTTCCGGGGAGCTGTTTTTT.

V usage is TRBV30 and J usage is TRBJ1-4; D call uncertain. Germline V gene sequence: CDR1 GTSNPN, CDR2 SVGIG (reference sequence). V dropped 4 bases and J dropped 5 bases, with 14 bases sitting between them. The CDR3 has 14 amino acids. In DNA form, the CDR3 reads TGTGCCTGGACCAACAGCTTATTCAATGAAAAACTGTTTTTT. It yields the protein CAWTNSLFNEKLFF.